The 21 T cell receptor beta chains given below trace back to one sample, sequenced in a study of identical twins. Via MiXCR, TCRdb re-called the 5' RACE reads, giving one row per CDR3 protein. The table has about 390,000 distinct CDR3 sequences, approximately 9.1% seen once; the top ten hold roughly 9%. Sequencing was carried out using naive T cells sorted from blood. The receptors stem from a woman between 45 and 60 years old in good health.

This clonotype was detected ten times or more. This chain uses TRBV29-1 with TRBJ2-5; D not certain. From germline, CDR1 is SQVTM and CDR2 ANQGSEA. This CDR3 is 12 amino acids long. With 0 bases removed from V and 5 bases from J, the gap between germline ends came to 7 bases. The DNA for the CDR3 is TGCAGCGTTGAAGAGACGAGTGAGACCCAGTACTTC. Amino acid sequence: CSVEETSETQYF. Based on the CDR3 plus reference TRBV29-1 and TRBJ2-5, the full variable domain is SAVISQKPSRDICQRGTSLTIQCQVDSQVTMMFWYRQQPGQSLTLIATANQGSEATYESGFVIDKFPISRPNLTFSTLTVSNMSPEDSSIYLCSVEETSETQYFGPGTRLLVL.

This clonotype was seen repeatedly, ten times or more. CDR3 coding DNA: TGCAGTTTCGAAGCGGGAGAAACAGATACGCAGTATTTT. Translating gives CSFEAGETDTQYF. The chain is built from TRBV20-1 and TRBJ2-3, with TRBD2 identical over 8 bases. V dropped 8 bases and J dropped 3; count of bases not matched to a gene: 7. Germline V CDR1 and CDR2: DFQATT, SNEGSKA (reference sequence). The CDR3 runs 13 residues.

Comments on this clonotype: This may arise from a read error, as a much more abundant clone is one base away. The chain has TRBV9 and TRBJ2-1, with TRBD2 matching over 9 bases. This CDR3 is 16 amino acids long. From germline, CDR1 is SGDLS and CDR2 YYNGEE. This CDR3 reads CACSATSGLSYNEQFF. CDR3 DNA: TGTGCCTGCAGCGCCACTAGCGGGCTTTCCTACAATGAGCAGTTCTTC.

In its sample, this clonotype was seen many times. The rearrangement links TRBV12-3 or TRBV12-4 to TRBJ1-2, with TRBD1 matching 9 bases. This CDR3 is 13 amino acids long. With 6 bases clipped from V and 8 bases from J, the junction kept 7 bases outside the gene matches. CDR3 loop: CASSLDRGLGYTF. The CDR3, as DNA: TGTGCCAGCAGCTTGGACAGGGGATTAGGCTACACCTTC.

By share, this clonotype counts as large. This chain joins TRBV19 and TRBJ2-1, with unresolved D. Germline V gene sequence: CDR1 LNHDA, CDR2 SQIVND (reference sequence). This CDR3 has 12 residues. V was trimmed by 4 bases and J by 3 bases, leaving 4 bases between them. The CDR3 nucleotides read TGTGCCAGTAGTAATGGCTACAATGAGCAGTTCTTC. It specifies CASSNGYNEQFF.

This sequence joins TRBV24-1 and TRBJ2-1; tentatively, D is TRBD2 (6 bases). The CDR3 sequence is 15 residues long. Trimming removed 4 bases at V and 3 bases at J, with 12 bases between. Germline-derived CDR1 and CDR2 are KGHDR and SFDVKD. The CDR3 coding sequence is TGTGCCACCAGTGAGGGGGGTCCTAGCTACAATGAGCAGTTCTTC. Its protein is CATSEGGPSYNEQFF.

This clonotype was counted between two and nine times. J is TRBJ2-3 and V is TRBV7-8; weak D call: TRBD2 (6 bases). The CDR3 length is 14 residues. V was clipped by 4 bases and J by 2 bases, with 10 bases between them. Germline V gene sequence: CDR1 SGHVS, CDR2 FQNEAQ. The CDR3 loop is CASSSRGTTDTQYF. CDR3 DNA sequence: TGTGCCAGCAGCTCGCGGGGAACCACAGATACGCAGTATTTT.

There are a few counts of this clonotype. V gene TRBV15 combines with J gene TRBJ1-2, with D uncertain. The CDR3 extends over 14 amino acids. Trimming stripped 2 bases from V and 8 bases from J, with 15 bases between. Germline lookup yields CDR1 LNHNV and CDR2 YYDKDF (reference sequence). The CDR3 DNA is TGTGCCACCAGCAGAATAAGATTGGATCGGGGCTACACCTTC. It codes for CATSRIRLDRGYTF.

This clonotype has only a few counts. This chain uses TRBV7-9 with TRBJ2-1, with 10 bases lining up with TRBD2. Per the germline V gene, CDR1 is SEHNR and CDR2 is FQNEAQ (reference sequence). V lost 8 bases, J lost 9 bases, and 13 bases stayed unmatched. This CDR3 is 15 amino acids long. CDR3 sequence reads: CASEKTAGGPREQFF. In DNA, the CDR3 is TGTGCCAGCGAAAAAACAGCGGGAGGGCCTCGTGAGCAGTTCTTC.

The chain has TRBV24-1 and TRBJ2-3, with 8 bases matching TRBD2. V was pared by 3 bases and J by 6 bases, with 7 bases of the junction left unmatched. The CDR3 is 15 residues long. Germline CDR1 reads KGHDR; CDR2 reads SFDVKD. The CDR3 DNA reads TGTGCCACCAGTGATAGCGGGAGAGGGGGTGATACGCAGTATTTT. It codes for CATSDSGRGGDTQYF.

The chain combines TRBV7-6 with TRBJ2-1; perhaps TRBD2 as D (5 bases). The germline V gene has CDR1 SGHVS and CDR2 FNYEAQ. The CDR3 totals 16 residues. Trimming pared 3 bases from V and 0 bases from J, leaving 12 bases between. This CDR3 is CASSFDPGNSYNEQFF. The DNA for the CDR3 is TGTGCCAGCAGCTTTGATCCCGGGAACTCCTACAATGAGCAGTTCTTC.

The CDR3 region is CASKPPNSGNTEAFF. As DNA, the CDR3 is TGCGCCAGCAAACCCCCAAATAGCGGTAACACTGAAGCTTTCTTT. V gene TRBV4-1 combines with J gene TRBJ1-1; D call uncertain. CDR3 size: 15 residues. Germline-derived CDR1 and CDR2 are MGHRA and YSYEKL. Trimming took 7 bases from V and 2 from J, leaving 17 bases between them.

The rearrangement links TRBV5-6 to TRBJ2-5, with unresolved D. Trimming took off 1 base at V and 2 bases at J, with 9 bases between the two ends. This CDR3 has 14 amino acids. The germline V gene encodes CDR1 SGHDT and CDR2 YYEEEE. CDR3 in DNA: TGTGCCAGCAGCTTGCGACTTCCACAAGAGACCCAGTACTTC. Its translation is CASSLRLPQETQYF.

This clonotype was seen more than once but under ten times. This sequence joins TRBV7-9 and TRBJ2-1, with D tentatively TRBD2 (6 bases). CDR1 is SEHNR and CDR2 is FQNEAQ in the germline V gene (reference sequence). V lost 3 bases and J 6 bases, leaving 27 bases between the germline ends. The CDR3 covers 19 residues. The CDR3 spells CASSFPGPPGDLRANEQFF. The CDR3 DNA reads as TGTGCCAGCAGCTTCCCGGGACCACCGGGAGACCTTAGGGCCAATGAGCAGTTCTTC.

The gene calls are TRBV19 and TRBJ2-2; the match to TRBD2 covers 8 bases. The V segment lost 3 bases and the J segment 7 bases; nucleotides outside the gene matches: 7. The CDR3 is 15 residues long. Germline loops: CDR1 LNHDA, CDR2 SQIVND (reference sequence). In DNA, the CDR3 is TGTGCCAGTAGTATTTCCCGGGGGGGATTCGGGGAGCTGTTTTTT. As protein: CASSISRGGFGELFF.

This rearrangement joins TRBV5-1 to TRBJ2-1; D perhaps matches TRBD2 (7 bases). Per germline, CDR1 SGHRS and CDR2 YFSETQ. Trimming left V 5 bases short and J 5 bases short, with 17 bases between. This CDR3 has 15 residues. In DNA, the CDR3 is TGCGCCAGCAGTCTAGGGGGACTAAATAACAATGAGCAGTTCTTC. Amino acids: CASSLGGLNNNEQFF.

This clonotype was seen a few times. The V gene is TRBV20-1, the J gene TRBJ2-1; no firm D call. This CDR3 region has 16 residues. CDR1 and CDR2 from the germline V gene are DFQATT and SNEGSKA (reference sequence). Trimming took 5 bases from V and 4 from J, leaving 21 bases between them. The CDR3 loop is CSAAREAWRKYNEQFF. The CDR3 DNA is TGCAGTGCTGCCCGAGAGGCTTGGCGAAAGTACAATGAGCAGTTCTTC.

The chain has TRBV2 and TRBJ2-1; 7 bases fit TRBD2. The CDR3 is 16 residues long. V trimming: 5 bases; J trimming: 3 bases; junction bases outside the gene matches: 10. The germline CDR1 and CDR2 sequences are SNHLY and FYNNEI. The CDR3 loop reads CASSPTSGTYYNEQFF. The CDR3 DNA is TGTGCCAGCAGTCCTACCAGCGGGACCTACTACAATGAGCAGTTCTTC. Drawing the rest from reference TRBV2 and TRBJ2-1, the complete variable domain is EPEVTQTPSHQVTQMGQEVILRCVPISNHLYFYWYRQILGQKVEFLVSFYNNEISEKSEIFDDQFSVERPDGSNFTLKIRSTKLEDSAMYFCASSPTSGTYYNEQFFGPGTRLTVL.

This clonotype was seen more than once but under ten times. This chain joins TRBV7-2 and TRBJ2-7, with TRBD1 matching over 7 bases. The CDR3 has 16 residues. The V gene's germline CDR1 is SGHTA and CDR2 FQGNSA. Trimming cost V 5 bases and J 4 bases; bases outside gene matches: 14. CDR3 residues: CASSPKGAFGLYEQYF. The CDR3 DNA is TGTGCCAGCAGCCCGAAGGGGGCCTTCGGGTTGTACGAGCAGTACTTC.

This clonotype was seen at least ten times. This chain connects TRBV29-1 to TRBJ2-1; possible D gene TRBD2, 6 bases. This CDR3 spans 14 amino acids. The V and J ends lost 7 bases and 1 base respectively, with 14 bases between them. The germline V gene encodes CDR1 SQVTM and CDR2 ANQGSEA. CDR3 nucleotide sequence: TGCAGCGCCGATAGCCGGGGGTCCTACAATGAGCAGTTCTTC. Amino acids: CSADSRGSYNEQFF.

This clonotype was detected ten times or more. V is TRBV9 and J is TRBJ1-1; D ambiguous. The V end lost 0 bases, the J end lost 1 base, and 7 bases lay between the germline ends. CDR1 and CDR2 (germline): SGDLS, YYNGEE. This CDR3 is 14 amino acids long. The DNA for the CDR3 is TGTGCCAGCAGCGTAGAACCCTGGAACACTGAAGCTTTCTTT. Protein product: CASSVEPWNTEAFF. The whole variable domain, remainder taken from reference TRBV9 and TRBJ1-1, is DSGVTQTPKHLITATGQRVTLRCSPRSGDLSVYWYQQSLDQGLQFLIQYYNGEERAKGNILERFSAQQFPDLHSELNLSSLELGDSALYFCASSVEPWNTEAFFGQGTRLTVV.